This T cell receptor (beta chain) derives from a study of blood T cell repertoires in COVID-19. Across the whole study: Samples came from the United States, Italy and Spain, spanning acute and convalescent COVID-19. PBMCs, B-cell-depleted T cells, or T cells provided the cDNA or gDNA that made up the material.

The CDR3 covers 11 residues. Deletions cut 3 bases from V and 6 bases from J, with 8 bases between. Germline loops: CDR1 GTSNPN, CDR2 SVGIG (reference sequence). Per the original methods: Reference gene primer amplification in the assay estimated nucleated cell counts. The method was immunoSEQ multiplex PCR; TCRdb's version includes in-frame clones alone and lacks a portion of them. The DNA gave D and trimming, while V, J and clone size come from that table. The repertoire has 80,000 to 100,000 clones, roughly 87% of them found once; the top ten carry approximately 2.9%. The V and J genes are TRBV30 and TRBJ1-1; tentatively, D is TRBD1 (5 bases). The specimen was peripheral blood. The sequence came from a woman between 50 and 59 years old with active or convalescent COVID-19. The CDR3: CAWSQGAEAFF. The CDR3 coding sequence is TGTGCCTGGAGCCAGGGTGCTGAAGCTTTCTTT.